This T cell receptor beta chain emerged from a study of cytomegalovirus exposure and HLA in healthy donors. In the PCR, 60 Vbeta and 13 Jbeta primers were used. Data came from immunoSEQ multiplex PCR; TCRdb stores just in-frame clones and leaves some out. The sample shows around 200,000 clones, about 81% of them seen only once. Germline values: CDR1 LNHDA, CDR2 SQIVND (reference sequence). This CDR3 is built from 17 residues. V lost 1 base to trimming and J lost 0 bases, with 12 bases between them. The material sequenced was PBMCs. This clonotype was obtained from a woman in her forties in good health and CMV-seronegative. The chain carries TRBV19 and TRBJ1-4; D gene uncertain. The chain's CDR3 is CASSIGGGRATNEKLFF. Here the CDR3 DNA reads TGTGCCAGTAGTATAGGCGGCGGCCGGGCAACTAATGAAAAACTGTTTTTT.